This T cell receptor beta chain was found in a study of beta chain features in type 1 diabetes. About the research overall: Healthy donors, compared against patients, showed similar age, gender and cell yields. Cells sorted and examined across all samples totaled approximately 100,000,000.

Investigators reverse transcribed all isolated RNA, so they sequenced expressed TCRB transcripts. Data came from immunoSEQ multiplex PCR; TCRdb stores just in-frame clones and leaves some out. The sample yields hundreds of thousands of clones, 13% seen once. Details on this clone: Its cognate antigen is unknown.

Germline-derived CDR1 and CDR2 are SEHNR and FQNEAQ (reference sequence). The CDR3 extends over 16 amino acids. J was trimmed by 2 bases and V by 2 bases; bases with no gene match: 8. Study results and limitations: Patients with type 1 diabetes carried fewer insertions and had more deletions at their VDJ junctions. Patients with Type 1 diabetes showed moderately but significantly shorter TCRB CDR3s in all four CD4+ subsets. A potential PCR bias toward shorter templates would be equal in patient and control samples.

This sequence was found in a man younger than 35 with type 1 diabetes. Sample: naive CD4+ T cells from blood. J is TRBJ2-5 and V is TRBV7-9; TRBD2 matches at 7 bases. DNA for the CDR3: TGTGCCAGCAGCTTAACCAGACTTAGCGGGCAAGAGACCCAGTACTTC. Encoded protein: CASSLTRLSGQETQYF. Filled out from reference TRBV7-9 and TRBJ2-5, the complete variable domain reads DTGVSQNPRHKITKRGQNVTFRCDPISEHNRLYWYRQTLGQGPEFLTYFQNEAQLEKSRLLSDRFSAERPKGSFSTLEIQRTEQGDSAMYLCASSLTRLSGQETQYFGPGTRLLVL.